Listed below are T cell receptor beta chains from one sample, sequenced in a study of blood T cell repertoires in COVID-19. The repertoire was sequenced with immunoSEQ multiplex PCR; TCRdb's copy has only in-frame clones and lacks some. The sample has about 300,000 clones; roughly 80% are singletons. Material: peripheral blood. The source is a human donor with COVID-19, enrolled during active disease. The donor label of this sample is uncertain. Both conserved end residues are part of each CDR3. Fields, in order: clone size, J gene, D gene, V gene, CDR3 DNA, CDR3 protein. A D gene is named only where the DNA matches it firmly. Expanded clones are given a class, and other clones once, few, many or no size at all.

once,TRBJ2-2,TRBD1,TRBV19,TGTGCCAGTAGTGGAAGGACAGGGGGGTTCGGGGAGCTGTTTTTT,CASSGRTGGFGELFF
.,TRBJ2-6,.,TRBV4-3,TGCGCCAGCAGCCAAGATCTAGGCTCTGGGGCCAACGTCCTGACTTTC,CASSQDLGSGANVLTF
.,TRBJ2-7,TRBD2,TRBV5-1,TGCGCCAGCAGCTTGGGACTAGCGGGATGGAGCTCCTACGAGCAGTACTTC,CASSLGLAGWSSYEQYF
.,TRBJ2-1,TRBD2,TRBV10-1,TGCGCCAGCAGTCCAGGGTACGGGACTAGCGGGAGGGCCGACAATGAGCAGTTCTTC,CASSPGYGTSGRADNEQFF
.,TRBJ2-1,.,TRBV3-1/TRBV3-2,TGTGCCAGCAGCCAAGGTTCTAGCTCCAATGAGCAGTTCTTC,CASSQGSSSNEQFF
.,TRBJ1-1,.,TRBV25-1,TGTGCCAGCAGTGAATGGGGCAGGGGTAGGACTGAAGCTTTCTTT,CASSEWGRGRTEAFF
.,TRBJ2-7,.,TRBV21-1,TGTGCCATTCTAGCGGGAGGGCCATACGAGCAGTACTTC,CAILAGGPYEQYF
.,TRBJ1-5,.,TRBV10-3,TGTGCCATCAGTGAGGAGAATAGCAATCAGCCCCAGCATTTT,CAISEENSNQPQHF
.,TRBJ2-1,TRBD2,TRBV6-6,TGTGCCAGCAGCCCCCTAAGGCGGGAGGTCGACAATGAGCAGTTCTTC,CASSPLRREVDNEQFF
.,TRBJ1-1,.,TRBV11-2,TGTGCCAGCAGCTTAGATCGACAAGAGCCAGCTTTCTTT,CASSLDRQEPAFF
.,TRBJ2-3,.,TRBV5-1,TGCGCCAGCAGCTTGGCCGCGGCAGATACGCAGTATTTT,CASSLAAADTQYF